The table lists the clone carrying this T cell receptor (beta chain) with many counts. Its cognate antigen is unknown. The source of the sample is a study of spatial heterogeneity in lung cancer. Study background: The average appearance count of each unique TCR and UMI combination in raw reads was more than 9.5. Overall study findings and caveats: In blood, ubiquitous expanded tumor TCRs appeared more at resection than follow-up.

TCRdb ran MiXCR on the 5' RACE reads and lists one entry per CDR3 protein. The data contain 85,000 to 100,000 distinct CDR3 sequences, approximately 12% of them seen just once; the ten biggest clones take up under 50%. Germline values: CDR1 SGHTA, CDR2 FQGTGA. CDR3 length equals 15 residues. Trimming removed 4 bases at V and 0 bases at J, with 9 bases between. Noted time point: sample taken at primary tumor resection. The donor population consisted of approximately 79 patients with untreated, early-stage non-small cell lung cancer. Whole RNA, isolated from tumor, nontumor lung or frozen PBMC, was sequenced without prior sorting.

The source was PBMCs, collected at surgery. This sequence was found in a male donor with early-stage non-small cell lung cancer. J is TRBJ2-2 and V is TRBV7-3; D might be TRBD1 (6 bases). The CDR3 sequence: CASSSQGPNTGELFF. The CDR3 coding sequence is TGTGCCAGCAGCTCCCAGGGGCCGAACACCGGGGAGCTGTTTTTT.